This T cell receptor (beta chain) was recovered during a study of CD8 T cells in ankylosing spondylitis. This clonotype was counted between two and nine times. The antigen is not known. TCRdb reprocessed the 5' RACE reads via MiXCR and lists one record per CDR3 protein. This sample has about 210,000 distinct CDR3 sequences; roughly 6.6% occur once, and the top ten carry 11% to 15%. The germline V and J ends were trimmed by 2 bases and 8 bases, with 18 bases remaining between them. CDR3 length: 16 amino acids. The germline V gene has CDR1 KGHSH and CDR2 LQKENI. Study results and caveats: A TCR beta motif of eight highly homologous variants appeared characteristic of ankylosing spondylitis blood.

The V call is TRBV18, the J call TRBJ1-4, with TRBD1 as a possible D gene (6 bases). This clonotype originated in a male donor with ankylosing spondylitis. The specimen was blood, either unsorted or a sorted T cell fraction (not recorded which). The CDR3 region is CASSPSRGGLEEKLFF. The DNA for the CDR3 is TGTGCCAGCTCACCATCGAGGGGGGGCCTAGAGGAAAAACTGTTTTTT.